This entry lists 2 T cell receptor beta chains sequenced from one sample in a study of metastatic and nonmetastatic thyroid tumors. TCRdb re-processed the PCR reads through MiXCR. The sample lists some 55,000 clones, roughly 20% occurring once. No treatment had been given to any patient before thyroid surgery. What was sequenced was blood. All receptors derive from a female donor with papillary thyroid cancer or a benign thyroid nodule (not recorded which). Some clones in this sample may be carry-over from other donors' samples.

This clone was found a few times. The chain uses TRBV19 and TRBJ2-3; possible D gene TRBD2, 6 bases. The ends were cut back, 5 bases at V and 5 bases at J, with 17 bases in the middle. CDR3 length: 15 amino acids. Germline lookup yields CDR1 LNHDA and CDR2 SQIVND (reference sequence). CDR3 bases: TGTGCCAGTAGTCCACTACTAGCCTCCTTAGATACGCAGTATTTT. Protein: CASSPLLASLDTQYF. Based on the CDR3 plus reference TRBV19 and TRBJ2-3, the full variable domain is DGGITQSPKYLFRKEGQNVTLSCEQNLNHDAMYWYRQDPGQGLRLIYYSQIVNDFQKGDIAEGYSVSREKKESFPLTVTSAQKNPTAFYLCASSPLLASLDTQYFGPGTRLTVL.

The genes are TRBV11-2 and TRBJ2-7, with 7 bases fitting TRBD2. V was clipped by 4 bases and J by 4 bases; unmatched bases: 13. The CDR3 has 16 amino acids. Germline-derived CDR1 and CDR2 are SGHAT and FQNNGV. In nucleotides, the CDR3 is TGTGCCAGCAGCTCAATGTCCAGCGGGATAGTGTACGAGCAGTACTTC. This gives the protein CASSSMSSGIVYEQYF.